This T cell receptor beta chain emerged from a study of PD-L1 blockade in urothelial cancer. The overall study: The patients' atezolizumab therapy, 1,200 mg intravenously every 3 weeks, started at some point between 2013 and 2014. Blood analysis occurred 3 weeks (second dose) and 6 weeks after treatment start.

As for time point: peripheral blood 6 weeks after treatment start. This clone was observed once. This CDR3 region has 13 residues. Looked up from germline, CDR1 is SQVTM and CDR2 is ANQGSEA. V lost 3 bases and J 13 bases, leaving 21 bases between the germline ends. Using immunoSEQ multiplex PCR, the repertoire was profiled, and TCRdb retains in-frame clones only, with some absent. The repertoire holds roughly 100,000 clones, 75% to 90% seen once, with under 8.5% in the top ten. The source material was PBMCs, sampled around atezolizumab (anti-PD-L1) treatment. The clonotype was recovered from a man aged 65 to 85 with urothelial cancer. The rearrangement joins TRBV29-1 to TRBJ1-2; maybe TRBD1 (5 bases). The CDR3 reads CSVESSDSRLFTF. The CDR3 bases are TGCAGCGTTGAGAGTTCAGACAGCCGGTTATTCACCTTC.